The clone carrying this TCR beta chain was seen a few times. These data are taken from a study of response to subunit inactivated influenza vaccine. The CDR3 covers 15 residues. With 5 bases clipped from V and 3 bases from J, the junction kept 9 bases outside the gene matches. In TCRdb, the RT-PCR reads were re-called with MiXCR into one record per CDR3 protein. The table has 800,000 or so distinct CDR3 sequences, 21% seen once. The rearrangement joins TRBV12-3 or TRBV12-4 to TRBJ2-7; 8 bases align to TRBD1. This material consisted of PBMCs from blood, taken roughly 5 days after vaccination. This TCR derives from a man aged 50 to 59 who received an inactivated influenza vaccine. DNA for the CDR3: TGTGCCAGCAGTACCGGACAGGGATACTTCTACGAGCAGTACTTC. As protein: CASSTGQGYFYEQYF.